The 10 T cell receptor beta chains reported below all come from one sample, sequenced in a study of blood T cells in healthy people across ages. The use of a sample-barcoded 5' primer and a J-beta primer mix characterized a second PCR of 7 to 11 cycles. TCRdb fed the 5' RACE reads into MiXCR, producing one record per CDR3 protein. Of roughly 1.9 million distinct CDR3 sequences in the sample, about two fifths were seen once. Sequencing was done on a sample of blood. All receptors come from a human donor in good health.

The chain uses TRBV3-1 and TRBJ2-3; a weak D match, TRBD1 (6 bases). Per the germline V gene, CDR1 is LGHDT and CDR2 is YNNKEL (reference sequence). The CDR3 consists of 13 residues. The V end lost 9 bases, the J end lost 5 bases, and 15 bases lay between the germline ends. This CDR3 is CASSGDMEDTQYF. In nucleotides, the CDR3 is TGTGCCAGTTCAGGGGATATGGAAGATACGCAGTATTTT.

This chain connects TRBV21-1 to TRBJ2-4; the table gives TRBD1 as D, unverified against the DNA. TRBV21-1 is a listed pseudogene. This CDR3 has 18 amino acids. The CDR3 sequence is CASSSIYYRDRGGDIQYF. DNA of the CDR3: TGTGCCAGCAGCTCTATCTATTACCGGGACAGGGGAGGTGACATTCAGTACTTC.

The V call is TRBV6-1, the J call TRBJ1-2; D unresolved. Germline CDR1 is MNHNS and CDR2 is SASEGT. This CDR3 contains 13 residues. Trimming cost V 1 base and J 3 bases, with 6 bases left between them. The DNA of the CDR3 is TGTGCCAGCAGTGAAGAGATGGACTATGGCTACACCTTC. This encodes CASSEEMDYGYTF.

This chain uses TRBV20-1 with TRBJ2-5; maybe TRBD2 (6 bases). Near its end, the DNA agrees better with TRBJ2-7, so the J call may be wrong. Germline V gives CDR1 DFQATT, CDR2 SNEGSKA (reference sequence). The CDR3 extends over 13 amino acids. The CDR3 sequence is CSARDRGFNEQYF. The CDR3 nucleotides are TGCAGTGCTAGAGATCGGGGGTTCAACGAGCAGTACTTC.

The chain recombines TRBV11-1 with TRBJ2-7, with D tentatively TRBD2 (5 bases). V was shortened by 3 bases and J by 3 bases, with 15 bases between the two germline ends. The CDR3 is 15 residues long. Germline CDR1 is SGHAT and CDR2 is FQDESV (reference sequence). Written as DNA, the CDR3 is TGTGCCAGCAGCTTCTCGTACGGGAATCTCTACGAGCAGTACTTC. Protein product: CASSFSYGNLYEQYF.

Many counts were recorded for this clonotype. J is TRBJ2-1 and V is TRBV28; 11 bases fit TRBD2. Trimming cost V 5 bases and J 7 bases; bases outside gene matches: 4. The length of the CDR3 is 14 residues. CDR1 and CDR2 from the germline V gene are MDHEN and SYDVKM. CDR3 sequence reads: CASSIAGGQNEQFF. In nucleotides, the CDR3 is TGTGCCAGCAGTATAGCGGGGGGGCAAAATGAGCAGTTCTTC.

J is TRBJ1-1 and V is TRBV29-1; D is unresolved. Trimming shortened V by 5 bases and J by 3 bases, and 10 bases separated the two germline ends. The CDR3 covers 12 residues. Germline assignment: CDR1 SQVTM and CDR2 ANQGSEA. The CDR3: CSVSGLYTEAFF. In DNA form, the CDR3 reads TGCAGCGTTTCAGGTTTATACACTGAAGCTTTCTTT.

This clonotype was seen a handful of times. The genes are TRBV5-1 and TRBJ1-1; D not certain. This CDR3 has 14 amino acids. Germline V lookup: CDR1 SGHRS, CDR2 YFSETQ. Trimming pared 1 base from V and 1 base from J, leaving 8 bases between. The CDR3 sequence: CASSLYQPNTEAFF. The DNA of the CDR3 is TGCGCCAGCAGCTTGTACCAGCCGAACACTGAAGCTTTCTTT.

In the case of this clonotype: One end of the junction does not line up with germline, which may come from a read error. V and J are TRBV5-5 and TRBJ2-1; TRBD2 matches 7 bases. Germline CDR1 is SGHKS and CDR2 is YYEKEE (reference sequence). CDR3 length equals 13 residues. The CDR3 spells CVSERGPYNEQFF. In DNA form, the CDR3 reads TGTGTCAGCGAGCGGGGACCCTACAATGAGCAGTTCTTC.

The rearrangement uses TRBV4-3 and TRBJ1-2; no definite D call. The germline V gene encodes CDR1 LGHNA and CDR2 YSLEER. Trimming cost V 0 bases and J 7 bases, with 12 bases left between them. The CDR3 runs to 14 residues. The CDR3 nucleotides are TGCGCCAGCAGCCAAGAATCCCCTACGGGTGGCTACACCTTC. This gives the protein CASSQESPTGGYTF.